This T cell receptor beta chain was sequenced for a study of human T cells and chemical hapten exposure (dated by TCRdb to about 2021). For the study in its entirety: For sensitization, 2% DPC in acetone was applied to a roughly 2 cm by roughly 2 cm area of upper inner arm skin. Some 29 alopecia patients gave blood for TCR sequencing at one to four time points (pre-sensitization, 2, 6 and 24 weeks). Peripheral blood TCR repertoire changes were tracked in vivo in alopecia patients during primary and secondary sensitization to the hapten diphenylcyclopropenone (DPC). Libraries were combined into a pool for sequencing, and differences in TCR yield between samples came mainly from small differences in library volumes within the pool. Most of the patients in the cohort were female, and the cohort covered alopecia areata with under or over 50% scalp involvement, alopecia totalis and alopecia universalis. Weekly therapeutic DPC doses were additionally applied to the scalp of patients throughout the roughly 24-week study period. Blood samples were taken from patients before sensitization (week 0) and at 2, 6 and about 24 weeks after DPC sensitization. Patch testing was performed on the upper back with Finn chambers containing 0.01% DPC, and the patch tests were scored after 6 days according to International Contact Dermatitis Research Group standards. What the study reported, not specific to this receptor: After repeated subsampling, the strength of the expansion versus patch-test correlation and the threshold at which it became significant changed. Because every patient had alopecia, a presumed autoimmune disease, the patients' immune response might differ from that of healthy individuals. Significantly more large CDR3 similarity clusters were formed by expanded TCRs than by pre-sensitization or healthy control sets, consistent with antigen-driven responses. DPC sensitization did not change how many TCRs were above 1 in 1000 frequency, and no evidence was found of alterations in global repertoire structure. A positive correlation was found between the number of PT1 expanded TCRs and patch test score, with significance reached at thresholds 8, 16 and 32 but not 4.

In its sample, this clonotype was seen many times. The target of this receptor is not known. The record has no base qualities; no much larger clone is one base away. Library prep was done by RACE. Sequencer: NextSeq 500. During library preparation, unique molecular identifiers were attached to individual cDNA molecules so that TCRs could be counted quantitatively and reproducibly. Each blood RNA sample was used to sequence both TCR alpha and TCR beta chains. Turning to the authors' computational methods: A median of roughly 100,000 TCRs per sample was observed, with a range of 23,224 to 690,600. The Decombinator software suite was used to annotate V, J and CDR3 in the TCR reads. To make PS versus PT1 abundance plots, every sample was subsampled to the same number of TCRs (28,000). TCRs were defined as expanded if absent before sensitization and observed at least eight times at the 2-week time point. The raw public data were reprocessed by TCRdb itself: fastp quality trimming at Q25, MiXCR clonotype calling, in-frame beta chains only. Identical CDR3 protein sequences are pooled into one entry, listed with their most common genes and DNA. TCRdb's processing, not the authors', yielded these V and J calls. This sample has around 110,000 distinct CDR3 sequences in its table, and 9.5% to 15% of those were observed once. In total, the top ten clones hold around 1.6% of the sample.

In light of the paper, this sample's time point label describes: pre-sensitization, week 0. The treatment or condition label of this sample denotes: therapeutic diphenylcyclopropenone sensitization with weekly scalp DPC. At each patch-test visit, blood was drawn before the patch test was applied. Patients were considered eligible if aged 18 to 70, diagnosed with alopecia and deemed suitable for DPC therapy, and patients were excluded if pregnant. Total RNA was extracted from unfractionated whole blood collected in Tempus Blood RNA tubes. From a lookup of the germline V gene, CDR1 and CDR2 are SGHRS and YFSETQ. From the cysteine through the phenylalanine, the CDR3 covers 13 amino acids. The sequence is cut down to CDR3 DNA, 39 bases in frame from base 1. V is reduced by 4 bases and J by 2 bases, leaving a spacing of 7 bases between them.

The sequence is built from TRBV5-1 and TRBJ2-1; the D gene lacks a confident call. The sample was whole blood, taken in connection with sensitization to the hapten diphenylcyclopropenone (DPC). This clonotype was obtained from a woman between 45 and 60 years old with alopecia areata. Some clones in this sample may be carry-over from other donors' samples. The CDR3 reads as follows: CASSTPTYNEQFF. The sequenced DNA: TGCGCCAGCAGCACCCCGACCTACAATGAGCAGTTCTTC.